This entry features one T cell receptor (beta chain) sequence. CDR3 length: 14 amino acids. Per the germline V gene, CDR1 is MNHEY and CDR2 is SVGAGI. Trimming stripped 5 bases from V and 4 bases from J, with 14 bases between. The sample comes from a study of cytomegalovirus exposure and HLA in healthy donors. PCR employed 60 Vbeta and 13 Jbeta primers. The protocol was immunoSEQ multiplex PCR, while the TCRdb copy is restricted to in-frame clones and leaves out a portion. The sample has about 140,000 clones, around 84% seen once. Sequenced material: PBMCs. This receptor was identified in a boy younger than 10 in good health and CMV-seronegative. The chain joins TRBV6-5 to TRBJ1-1; D not certain. The CDR3 nucleotides are TGTGCCAGCAGTGGCACGGTGGAGGGCACTGAAGCTTTCTTT. This encodes CASSGTVEGTEAFF.